The subject of this entry is one TCR beta chain. The sample originates from a study of blood T cell repertoires in COVID-19. The assay was immunoSEQ multiplex PCR, and TCRdb's table has in-frame clones only and misses some. The sample has 280,000 or so clones, roughly 89% seen once. The sequence was collected from a woman aged 45-65 years who had been exposed to COVID-19. The sample taken for sequencing was PBMCs or T cells enriched from blood (not recorded which).

The CDR3 nucleotides are TGTGCCATCAGGGGGACTGACAGGGGGTACGAGCAGTACTTC. This translates into CAIRGTDRGYEQYF. The chain has TRBV10-3 and TRBJ2-7; 9 bases line up with TRBD1. There are 14 residues in the CDR3. V dropped 6 bases and J dropped 4; count of bases not matched to a gene: 7. CDR1 is ENHRY, CDR2 SYGVKD, per germline.